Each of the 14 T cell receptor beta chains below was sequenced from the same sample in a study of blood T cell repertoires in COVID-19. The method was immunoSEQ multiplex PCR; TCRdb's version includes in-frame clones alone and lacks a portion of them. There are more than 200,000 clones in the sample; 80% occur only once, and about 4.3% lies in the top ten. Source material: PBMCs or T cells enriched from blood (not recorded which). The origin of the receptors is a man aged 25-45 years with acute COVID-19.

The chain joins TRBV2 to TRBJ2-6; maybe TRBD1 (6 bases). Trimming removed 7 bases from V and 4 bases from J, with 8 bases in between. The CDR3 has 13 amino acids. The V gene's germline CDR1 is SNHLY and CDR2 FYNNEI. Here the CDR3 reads CASTGAGANVLTF. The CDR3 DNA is TGTGCCAGCACAGGGGCCGGGGCCAACGTCCTGACTTTC.

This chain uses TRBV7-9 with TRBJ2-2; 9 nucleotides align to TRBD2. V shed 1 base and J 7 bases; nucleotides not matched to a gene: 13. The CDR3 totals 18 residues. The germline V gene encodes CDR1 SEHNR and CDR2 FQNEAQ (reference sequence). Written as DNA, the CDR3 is TGTGCCAGCAGCTTAGTCCAAACCGGGACTAGCCGTGACGGGGAGCTGTTTTTT. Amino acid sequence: CASSLVQTGTSRDGELFF.

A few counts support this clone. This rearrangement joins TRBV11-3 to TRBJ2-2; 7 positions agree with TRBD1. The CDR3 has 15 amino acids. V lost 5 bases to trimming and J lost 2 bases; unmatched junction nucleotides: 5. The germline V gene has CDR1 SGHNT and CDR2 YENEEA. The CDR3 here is CASSPGTVNTGELFF. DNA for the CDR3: TGTGCCAGCAGCCCAGGGACAGTCAACACCGGGGAGCTGTTTTTT.

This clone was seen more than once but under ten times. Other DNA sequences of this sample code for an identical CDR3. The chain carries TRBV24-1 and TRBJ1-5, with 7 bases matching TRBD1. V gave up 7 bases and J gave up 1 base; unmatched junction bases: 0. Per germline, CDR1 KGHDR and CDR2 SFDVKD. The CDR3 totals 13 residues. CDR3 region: CATSRGSNQPQHF. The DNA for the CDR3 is TGTGCCACCAGCAGGGGGAGCAATCAGCCCCAGCATTTT.

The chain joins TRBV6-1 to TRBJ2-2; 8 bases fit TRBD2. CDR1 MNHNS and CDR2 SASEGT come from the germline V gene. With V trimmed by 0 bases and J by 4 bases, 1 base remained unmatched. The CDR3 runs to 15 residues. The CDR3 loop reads CASSEASGGTGELFF. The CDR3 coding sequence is TGTGCCAGCAGTGAAGCAAGCGGGGGCACCGGGGAGCTGTTTTTT.

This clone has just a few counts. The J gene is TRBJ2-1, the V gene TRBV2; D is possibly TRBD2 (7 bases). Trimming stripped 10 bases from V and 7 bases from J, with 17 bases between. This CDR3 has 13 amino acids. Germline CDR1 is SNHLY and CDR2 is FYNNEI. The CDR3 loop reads CANLRGGGNEQFF. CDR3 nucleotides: TGTGCCAACCTGAGGGGGGGTGGGAATGAGCAGTTCTTC.

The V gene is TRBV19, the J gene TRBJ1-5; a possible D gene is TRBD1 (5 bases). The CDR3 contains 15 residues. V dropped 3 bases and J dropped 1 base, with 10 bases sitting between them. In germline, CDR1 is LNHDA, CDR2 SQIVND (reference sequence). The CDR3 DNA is TGTGCCAGTAGTATTTGGGGGGACAGCAATCAGCCCCAGCATTTT. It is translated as CASSIWGDSNQPQHF.

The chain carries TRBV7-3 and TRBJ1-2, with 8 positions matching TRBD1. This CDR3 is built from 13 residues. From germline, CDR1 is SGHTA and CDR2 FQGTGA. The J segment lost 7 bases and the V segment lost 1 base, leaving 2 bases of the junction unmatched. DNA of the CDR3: TGTGCCAGCAGCTTAAGGACAGGGAGTGGCTACACCTTC. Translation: CASSLRTGSGYTF.

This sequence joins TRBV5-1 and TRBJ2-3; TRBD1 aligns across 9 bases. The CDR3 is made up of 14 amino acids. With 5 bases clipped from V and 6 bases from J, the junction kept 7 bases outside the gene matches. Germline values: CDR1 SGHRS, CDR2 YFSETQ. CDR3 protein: CASSLQGAYDTQYF. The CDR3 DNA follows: TGCGCCAGCAGTTTACAGGGGGCGTATGATACGCAGTATTTT.

The CDR3: CASSPNLDRSTEAFF. The CDR3 nucleotides are TGTGCCAGCAGCCCTAATCTGGACAGGAGCACTGAAGCTTTCTTT. The rearrangement links TRBV14 to TRBJ1-1, with TRBD1 identical over 7 bases. CDR3 length: 15 amino acids. J gave up 4 bases and V 4 bases, and 9 bases lay outside the gene matches. Germline V gene sequence: CDR1 SGHDN, CDR2 FVKESK.

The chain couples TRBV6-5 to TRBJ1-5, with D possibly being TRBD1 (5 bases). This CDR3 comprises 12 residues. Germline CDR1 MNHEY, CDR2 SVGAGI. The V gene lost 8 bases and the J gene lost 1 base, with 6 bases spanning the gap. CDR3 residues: CASGGSNQPQHF. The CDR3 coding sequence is TGTGCCAGCGGGGGGAGCAATCAGCCCCAGCATTTT.

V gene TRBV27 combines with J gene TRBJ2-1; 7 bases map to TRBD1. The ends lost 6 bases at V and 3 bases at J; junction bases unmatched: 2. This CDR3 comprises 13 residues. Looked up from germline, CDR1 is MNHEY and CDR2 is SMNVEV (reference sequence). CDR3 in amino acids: CASRWDSYNEQFF. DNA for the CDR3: TGTGCCAGCAGATGGGACAGCTACAATGAGCAGTTCTTC.

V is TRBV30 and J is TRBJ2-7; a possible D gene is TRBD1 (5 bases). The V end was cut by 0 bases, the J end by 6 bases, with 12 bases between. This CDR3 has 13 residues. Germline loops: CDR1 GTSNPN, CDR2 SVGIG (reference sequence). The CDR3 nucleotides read TGTGCCTGGAGTGTAATACAGGATGGCGAGCAGTACTTC. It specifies CAWSVIQDGEQYF. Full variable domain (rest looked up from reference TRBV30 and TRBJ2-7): SQTIHQWPATLVQPVGSPLSLECTVEGTSNPNLYWYRQAAGRGLQLLFYSVGIGQISSEVPQNLSASRPQDRQFILSSKKLLLSDSGFYLCAWSVIQDGEQYFGPGTRLTVT.

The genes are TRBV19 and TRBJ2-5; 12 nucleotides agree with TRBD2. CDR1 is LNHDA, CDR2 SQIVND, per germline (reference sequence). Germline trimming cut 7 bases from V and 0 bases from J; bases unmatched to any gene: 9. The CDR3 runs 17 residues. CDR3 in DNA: TGTGCCAGTACCATGGGGCTAGCGGGGGGGTACCAAGAGACCCAGTACTTC. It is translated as CASTMGLAGGYQETQYF.